These 22 T cell receptor beta chains were all obtained from the same sample, sequenced in a study of spatial heterogeneity in lung cancer. Time point given: sample taken at primary tumor resection. Frozen PBMC, nontumor lung or tumor provided whole RNA, which was sequenced unsorted. Each CDR3 protein gets one entry after TCRdb re-called the 5' RACE reads with MiXCR. The table lists about 420 distinct CDR3 sequences, roughly 35% of them singletons. Material: PBMCs, obtained at surgery. Receptors originate from a male donor with early-stage non-small cell lung cancer.

Note on this clonotype: Being off target in a library aimed at alpha chains, this beta chain has a size of little meaning. J is TRBJ2-5 and V is TRBV19, with unresolved D. Germline assignment: CDR1 LNHDA and CDR2 SQIVND (reference sequence). V was shortened by 6 bases and J by 2 bases, with 10 bases between the two germline ends. This CDR3 region has 13 residues. CDR3 coding DNA: TGTGCCAGTAGCCCAGGATCACAAGAGACCCAGTACTTC. Residues: CASSPGSQETQYF.

Note on this clonotype: With the library built for alpha chains, this beta chain is off target and its frequency is not meaningful. V gene TRBV29-1 combines with J gene TRBJ2-7; 10 nucleotides align to TRBD2. Germline lookup yields CDR1 SQVTM and CDR2 ANQGSEA. The CDR3 loop spans 14 amino acids. Trimming took 1 base from V and 3 from J; bases not matched to a gene: 3. Written as DNA, the CDR3 is TGCAGCGTTGAAGGTGCTAGCGGGGGCTACGAGCAGTACTTC. Translation gives CSVEGASGGYEQYF.

This clonotype was observed a handful of times. As an off-target read in a library built for alpha chains, this beta chain has a frequency of little significance. The chain is built from TRBV7-9 and TRBJ2-7; D remains ambiguous. V lost 3 bases and J 2 bases, leaving 8 bases between the germline ends. The germline V gene encodes CDR1 SEHNR and CDR2 FQNEAQ (reference sequence). This CDR3 is 13 amino acids long. The CDR3 reads CASSLPLAYEQYF. In DNA form, the CDR3 reads TGTGCCAGCAGCTTGCCACTGGCCTACGAGCAGTACTTC.

This clonotype counts as large. For a library built for alpha chains, this beta chain is a stray read; little rests on its size. V usage is TRBV20-1 and J usage is TRBJ2-7, with D hard to call. V gave up 5 bases and J gave up 7 bases, with 18 bases separating them. CDR3 size: 13 residues. Germline V gene lookup returns CDR1 DFQATT and CDR2 SNEGSKA (reference sequence). CDR3 sequence (DNA): TGCAGTGCTCACCCAGCCTATCACGATGAGCAGTACTTC. Translation gives CSAHPAYHDEQYF.

On this clonotype itself: Mismatch with germline at one junction end may stem from a read error. This beta chain appears as a stray read in a library generated for alpha chains; its size is not informative. The chain has TRBV6-5 and TRBJ1-1; 8 bases fit TRBD1. Germline V gene data show CDR1 as MNHEY and CDR2 as SVGAGI. The CDR3 covers 20 residues. The CDR3 DNA follows: TGTCCCAGCAGTTACTCGAGTCCCCCATGGACAGGGTCCCCGTGGACTGAAGCTTTCTTT. This translates into CPSSYSSPPWTGSPWTEAFF.

As regards this clonotype: With the library built for alpha chains, this beta chain is off target and its frequency is not meaningful. The chain uses TRBV13 and TRBJ2-5; D is tentatively TRBD1 or TRBD2 (5 bases each). V was shortened by 8 bases and J by 3 bases, with 16 bases between the two germline ends. The CDR3 spans 14 residues. Germline CDR1 reads PRHDT; CDR2 reads FYEKMQ (reference sequence). The CDR3 DNA sequence: TGTGCCAGCCTTTTAACCGGGACGGAAGAGACCCAGTACTTC. It encodes CASLLTGTEETQYF. Together with reference TRBV13 and TRBJ2-5, the CDR3 gives the full variable domain: AAGVIQSPRHLIKEKRETATLKCYPIPRHDTVYWYQQGPGQDPQFLISFYEKMQSDKGSIPDRFSAQQFSDYHSELNMSSLELGDSALYFCASLLTGTEETQYFGPGTRLLVL.

This clonotype rates as large. Because the library targeted alpha chains, this beta chain is an off-target read whose size means little. The rearrangement joins TRBV6-2 or TRBV6-3 to TRBJ2-5, with 8 bases lining up with TRBD2. Looked up from germline, CDR1 is MNHEY and CDR2 is SVGEGT. Germline trimming cut 2 bases from V and 1 base from J; bases unmatched to any gene: 3. The CDR3 sequence is 15 residues long. The CDR3 here is CASSYPTSGQETQYF. Here the CDR3 DNA reads TGTGCCAGCAGTTACCCTACTAGCGGCCAAGAGACCCAGTACTTC.

About this clonotype itself: As an off-target read in a library built for alpha chains, this beta chain has a frequency of little significance. The chain couples TRBV13 to TRBJ2-3, with 9 bases matching TRBD1. CDR1 and CDR2 (germline): PRHDT, FYEKMQ (reference sequence). The V gene end was trimmed by 8 bases and the J gene end by 1 base; junction bases not matched to a gene: 1. The CDR3 is 13 amino acids. The CDR3 region has the DNA TGTGCCAGCGGGGACAGGGGCACAGATACGCAGTATTTT. Translated: CASGDRGTDTQYF.

As for this clonotype: Because this beta chain is a stray read in a library intended to capture alpha chains, its abundance should not be given much weight. This sequence joins TRBV7-9 and TRBJ2-3; 11 bases are a match to TRBD2. The CDR3 runs 17 residues. The germline CDR1 and CDR2 sequences are SEHNR and FQNEAQ (reference sequence). Trimming cost V 1 base and J 2 bases; bases outside gene matches: 5. CDR3: CASSLDIAGGTTDTQYF. DNA of the CDR3: TGTGCCAGCAGCTTAGATATAGCGGGAGGGACCACAGATACGCAGTATTTT.

Regarding this clonotype: Within a library made for alpha chains, this beta chain is off target, and its count is uninformative. The chain uses TRBV11-2 and TRBJ2-5; no clear D gene. Looked up from germline, CDR1 is SGHAT and CDR2 is FQNNGV. The ends were cut back, 0 bases at V and 5 bases at J, with 13 bases in the middle. The CDR3 loop spans 15 amino acids. This CDR3 reads CASSLDMTVWETQYF. The CDR3 region has the DNA TGTGCCAGCAGCTTAGATATGACCGTGTGGGAGACCCAGTACTTC.

About this clonotype: Since the library was made to target alpha chains, this beta chain is a stray read and its abundance is not meaningful. The chain couples TRBV21-1 to TRBJ2-1; the D segment call TRBD2 is taken from the table without a DNA check. TRBV21-1 is a documented pseudogene. This CDR3 spans 17 amino acids. The DNA of the CDR3 is TGTGCCAGCAGCAAAGATCCAGCGGCCATCTCCTACAATGAGCAGTTCTTC. Its protein is CASSKDPAAISYNEQFF.

This clonotype was found once. This beta chain is an unintended read in a library built for alpha chains; its size means little. The chain has TRBV3-1 and TRBJ2-1; 9 bases map to TRBD2. Germline V lookup: CDR1 LGHDT, CDR2 YNNKEL (reference sequence). The CDR3 runs to 15 residues. V was clipped by 4 bases and J by 9 bases; unmatched bases: 10. In DNA form, the CDR3 reads TGTGCCAGCAGCCCGGACTTTGCGGGGGGGCCTGAGCAGTTCTTC. Translated: CASSPDFAGGPEQFF.

About this clonotype itself: The size of this beta chain means little, since it is a stray read in a library made for alpha chains. V usage is TRBV28 and J usage is TRBJ2-7, with 9 bases fitting TRBD1. CDR3 length equals 16 residues. The germline V gene has CDR1 MDHEN and CDR2 SYDVKM. V gave up 5 bases and J gave up 5 bases; unmatched junction bases: 13. In nucleotides, the CDR3 is TGTGCCAGCAGTATTCCCCTGACAGGGGGTGTCCACGAGCAGTACTTC. Its translation: CASSIPLTGGVHEQYF.

About this clonotype: This beta chain lies outside the target of a library built for alpha chains; its clone size means little. The chain couples TRBV6-5 to TRBJ2-2; tentatively, D is TRBD1 (5 bases). Germline-derived CDR1 and CDR2 are MNHEY and SVGAGI. The CDR3 runs to 14 residues. Trimming removed 4 bases from V and 4 bases from J, with 10 bases in between. Here the CDR3 reads CASSSTGFTGELFF. The CDR3 DNA follows: TGTGCCAGCAGTTCCACAGGTTTCACCGGGGAGCTGTTTTTT.

With regard to this clonotype: This beta chain turned up in a library designed for alpha chains; as an off-target read, its abundance says little. The rearrangement uses TRBV29-1 and TRBJ2-5, with D hard to call. This CDR3 contains 12 residues. From germline, CDR1 is SQVTM and CDR2 ANQGSEA. The ends were cut back, 4 bases at V and 2 bases at J, with 8 bases in the middle. The CDR3 sequence: CSVVTVQETQYF. DNA for the CDR3: TGCAGCGTTGTAACAGTACAAGAGACCCAGTACTTC. The full variable domain, completed using reference TRBV29-1 and TRBJ2-5, is SAVISQKPSRDICQRGTSLTIQCQVDSQVTMMFWYRQQPGQSLTLIATANQGSEATYESGFVIDKFPISRPNLTFSTLTVSNMSPEDSSIYLCSVVTVQETQYFGPGTRLLVL.

This clonotype was observed a handful of times. This beta chain was picked up by a library intended for alpha chains and is off target, so its count carries little meaning. V usage is TRBV4-1 and J usage is TRBJ2-3; D possibly corresponds to TRBD2 (6 bases). The V gene lost 0 bases and the J gene lost 2 bases, with 9 bases spanning the gap. Germline CDR1 MGHRA, CDR2 YSYEKL. CDR3 length equals 15 residues. CDR3 protein: CASSQEERVTDTQYF. CDR3 bases: TGCGCCAGCAGCCAAGAGGAGCGGGTCACAGATACGCAGTATTTT.

About this clonotype: This beta chain is a stray read from a library made for alpha chains; its abundance is not meaningful. This chain joins TRBV5-6 and TRBJ1-5; D is undetermined. Trimming shortened V by 3 bases and J by 2 bases, and 15 bases separated the two germline ends. Germline CDR1 and CDR2: SGHDT and YYEEEE. The CDR3 loop spans 16 amino acids. The CDR3 here is CASSSGRRLGNQPQHF. CDR3 DNA: TGTGCCAGCAGCTCCGGACGGCGCTTGGGCAATCAGCCCCAGCATTTT.

On this clonotype itself: Because this beta chain is a stray read in a library intended to capture alpha chains, its abundance should not be given much weight. The V call is TRBV7-8, the J call TRBJ2-1; D is possibly TRBD1 (5 bases). The germline gives CDR1 SGHVS, CDR2 FQNEAQ. The CDR3 spans 13 residues. Trimming cost V 5 bases and J 1 base, with 6 bases left between them. CDR3 sequence reads: CASSGASYNEQFF. The CDR3 bases are TGTGCCAGCAGCGGGGCTTCCTACAATGAGCAGTTCTTC.

As concerns this clonotype: This beta chain was picked up by a library intended for alpha chains and is off target, so its count carries little meaning. The chain carries TRBV4-1 and TRBJ2-7, with D possibly TRBD1 on 5 matching bases. In germline, CDR1 is MGHRA, CDR2 YSYEKL. With 4 bases removed from V and 4 bases from J, the gap between germline ends came to 14 bases. The CDR3 loop spans 14 amino acids. The CDR3 nucleotides are TGCGCCAGCAGCCTGACAGTGGACCGTTACGAGCAGTACTTC. Protein product: CASSLTVDRYEQYF.

About this clonotype: This beta chain was picked up by a library intended for alpha chains and is off target, so its count carries little meaning. The rearrangement joins TRBV19 to TRBJ2-5; 11 bases match TRBD2. Trimming at V came to 4 bases and at J to 5 bases, leaving 6 bases not matched to a gene. The CDR3 spans 15 residues. CDR1 is LNHDA and CDR2 is SQIVND in the germline V gene (reference sequence). In DNA, the CDR3 is TGTGCCAGTAGTAAAGGGACTAGCGGAAGCGAGACCCAGTACTTC. Its protein product is CASSKGTSGSETQYF.

As concerns this clonotype: Since the library was made to target alpha chains, this beta chain is a stray read and its abundance is not meaningful. The V gene is TRBV6-1, the J gene TRBJ2-3, with 12 bases that match TRBD2. Germline V lookup: CDR1 MNHNS, CDR2 SASEGT. This CDR3 has 15 residues. J was trimmed by 4 bases and V by 3 bases; bases with no gene match: 2. Here the CDR3 DNA reads TGTGCCAGCAGTGATTCTAGCGGGGGGGCAGATACGCAGTATTTT. Amino acids: CASSDSSGGADTQYF.

This clonotype was seen only a few times. Within a library made for alpha chains, this beta chain is off target, and its count is uninformative. J is TRBJ2-3 and V is TRBV7-9, with a weak D call TRBD2 (6 bases). Germline CDR1 SEHNR, CDR2 FQNEAQ (reference sequence). Trimming removed 3 bases from V and 1 base from J, with 8 bases in between. The CDR3 has 14 residues. CDR3 sequence (DNA): TGTGCCAGCAGCTTTAGCGGTGGCACAGATACGCAGTATTTT. It specifies CASSFSGGTDTQYF.